Sequencing of this T cell receptor (beta chain) was carried out in a study of blood T cells in healthy people across ages. Isolation per sample recovered at least 7 million PBMCs. This CDR3 comprises 14 residues. Trimming stripped 1 base from V and 7 bases from J, with 11 bases between. Germline CDR1 LNHDA, CDR2 SQIVND (reference sequence). The authors ran a second PCR of about 6 to 11 cycles using a sample-barcoded 5' primer and a J-beta primer mix. TCRdb passed the 5' RACE reads through MiXCR, listing each CDR3 protein once. The sample records roughly 800,000 distinct CDR3 sequences, 25% being singletons. This sample also appeared in a second study, on T cells of mothers and their children.

The receptor comes from a boy younger than 18 in good health. The rearrangement uses TRBV19 and TRBJ2-1; D may be TRBD2 (5 bases). The sample was blood. In DNA form, the CDR3 reads TGTGCCAGTAGTATAGTGGCTAGCTCGAATGAGCAGTTCTTC. This encodes CASSIVASSNEQFF.